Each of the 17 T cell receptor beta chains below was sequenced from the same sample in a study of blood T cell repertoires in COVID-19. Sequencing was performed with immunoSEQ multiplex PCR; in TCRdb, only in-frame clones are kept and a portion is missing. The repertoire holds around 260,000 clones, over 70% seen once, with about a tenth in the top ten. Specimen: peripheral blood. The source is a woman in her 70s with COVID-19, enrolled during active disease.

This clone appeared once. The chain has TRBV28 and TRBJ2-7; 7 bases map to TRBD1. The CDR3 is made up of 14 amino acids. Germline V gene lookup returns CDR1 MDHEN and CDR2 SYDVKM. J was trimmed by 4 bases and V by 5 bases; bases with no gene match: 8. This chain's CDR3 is CASSEGTVPYEQYF. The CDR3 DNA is TGTGCCAGCAGTGAGGGGACAGTCCCTTACGAGCAGTACTTC.

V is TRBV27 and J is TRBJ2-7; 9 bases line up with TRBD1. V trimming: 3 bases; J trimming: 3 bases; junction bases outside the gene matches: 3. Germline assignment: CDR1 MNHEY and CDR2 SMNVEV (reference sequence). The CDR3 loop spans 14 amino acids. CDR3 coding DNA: TGTGCCAGCAGTTTTTTGGGACAGGGCTACGAGCAGTACTTC. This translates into CASSFLGQGYEQYF.

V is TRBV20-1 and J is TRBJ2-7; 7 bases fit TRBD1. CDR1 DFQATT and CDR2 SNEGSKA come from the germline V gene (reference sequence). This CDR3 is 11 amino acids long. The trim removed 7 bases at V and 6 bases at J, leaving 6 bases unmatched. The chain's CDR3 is CSVRQGVEQYF. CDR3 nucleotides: TGCAGTGTCAGGCAGGGGGTCGAGCAGTACTTC.

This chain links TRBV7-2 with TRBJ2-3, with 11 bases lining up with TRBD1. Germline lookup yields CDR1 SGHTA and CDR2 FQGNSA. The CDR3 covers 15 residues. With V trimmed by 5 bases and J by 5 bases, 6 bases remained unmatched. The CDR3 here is CASSAGTGGGDTQYF. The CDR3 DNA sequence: TGTGCCAGCAGCGCTGGGACAGGGGGAGGAGATACGCAGTATTTT.

The DNA of the CDR3 is TGTGCCAGCAGCTTAGCGGGAGGGATTGGCTACACCTTC. Translating it yields CASSLAGGIGYTF. This chain uses TRBV7-9 with TRBJ1-2; D uncertain. CDR3 length: 13 residues. The germline V gene encodes CDR1 SEHNR and CDR2 FQNEAQ (reference sequence). V was pared by 0 bases and J by 7 bases, with 9 bases between.

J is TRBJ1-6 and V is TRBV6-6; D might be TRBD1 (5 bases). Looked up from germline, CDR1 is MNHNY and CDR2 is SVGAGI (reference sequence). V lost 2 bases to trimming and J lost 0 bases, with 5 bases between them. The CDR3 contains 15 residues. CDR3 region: CASSYDSSYNSPLHF. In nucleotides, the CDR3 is TGTGCCAGCAGTTACGACAGCTCCTATAATTCACCCCTCCACTTT.

The chain's CDR3 is CASSVAVSGSSGANVLTF. For the CDR3, the DNA is TGTGCCAGCAGCGTAGCGGTAAGCGGTAGCTCTGGGGCCAACGTCCTGACTTTC. The rearrangement links TRBV9 to TRBJ2-6; a weak D match, TRBD2 (5 bases). The CDR3 spans 18 residues. From germline, CDR1 is SGDLS and CDR2 YYNGEE. Trimming took off 0 bases at V and 0 bases at J, with 13 bases between the two ends.

The CDR3 here is CASRTSGRDSTDTQYF. In DNA form, the CDR3 reads TGTGCCAGCAGGACCTCCGGGAGGGATAGCACAGATACGCAGTATTTT. This chain connects TRBV21-1 to TRBJ2-3; the table's D call of TRBD2 was not tested on the DNA. TRBV21-1 represents a pseudogene. The length of the CDR3 is 16 residues.

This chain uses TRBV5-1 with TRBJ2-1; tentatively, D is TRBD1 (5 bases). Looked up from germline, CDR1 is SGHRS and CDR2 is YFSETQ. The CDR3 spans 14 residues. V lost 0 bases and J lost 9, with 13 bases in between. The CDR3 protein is CASSLGLGVLEQFF. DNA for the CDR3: TGCGCCAGCAGCTTGGGGCTAGGGGTACTTGAGCAGTTCTTC.

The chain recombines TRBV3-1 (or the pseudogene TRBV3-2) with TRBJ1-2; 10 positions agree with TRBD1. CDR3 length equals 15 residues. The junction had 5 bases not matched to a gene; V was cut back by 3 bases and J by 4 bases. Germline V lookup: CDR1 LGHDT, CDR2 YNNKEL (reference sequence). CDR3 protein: CASSHSGQGSYGYTF. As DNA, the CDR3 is TGTGCCAGCAGCCACTCGGGACAGGGGAGCTATGGCTACACCTTC.

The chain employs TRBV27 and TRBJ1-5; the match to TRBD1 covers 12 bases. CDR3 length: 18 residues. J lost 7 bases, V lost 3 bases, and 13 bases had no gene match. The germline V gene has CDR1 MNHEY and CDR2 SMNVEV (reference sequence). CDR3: CASSLMGTGGVLKQPQHF. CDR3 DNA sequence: TGTGCCAGCAGTTTGATGGGGACAGGGGGCGTATTGAAGCAGCCCCAGCATTTT.

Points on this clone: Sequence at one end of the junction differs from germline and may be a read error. The CDR3 loop reads CASSLDAVETQYF. For the CDR3, the DNA is TGTGCTAGCAGCTTAGATGCGGTAGAGACCCAGTACTTC. V usage is TRBV7-7 and J usage is TRBJ2-5; D not certain. Germline V CDR1 and CDR2: SSHAT, FNYEAQ (reference sequence). The CDR3 runs to 13 residues.

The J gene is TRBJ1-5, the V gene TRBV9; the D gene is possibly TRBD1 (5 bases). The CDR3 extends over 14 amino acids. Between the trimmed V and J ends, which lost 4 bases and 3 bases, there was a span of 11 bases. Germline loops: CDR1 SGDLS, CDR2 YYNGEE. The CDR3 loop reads CASSPDSFNQPQHF. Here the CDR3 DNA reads TGTGCCAGCAGCCCCGACAGTTTCAATCAGCCCCAGCATTTT.

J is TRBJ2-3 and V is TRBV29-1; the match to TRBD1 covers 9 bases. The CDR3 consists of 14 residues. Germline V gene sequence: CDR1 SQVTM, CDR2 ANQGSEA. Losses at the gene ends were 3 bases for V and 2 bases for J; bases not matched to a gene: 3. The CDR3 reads CSVDTGGPTDTQYF. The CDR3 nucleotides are TGCAGCGTTGACACAGGGGGCCCCACAGATACGCAGTATTTT.

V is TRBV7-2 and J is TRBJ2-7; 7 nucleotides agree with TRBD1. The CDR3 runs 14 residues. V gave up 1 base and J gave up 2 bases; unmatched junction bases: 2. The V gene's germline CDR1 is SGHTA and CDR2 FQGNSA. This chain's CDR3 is CASSLERGPYEQYF. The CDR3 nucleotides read TGTGCCAGCAGCTTAGAGAGGGGGCCCTACGAGCAGTACTTC.

CDR3 amino acids: CASSIVGTGAYEQYF. The CDR3 region has the DNA TGTGCCAGTAGTATAGTCGGGACAGGCGCCTACGAGCAGTACTTC. The chain links TRBV19 to TRBJ2-7, with 8 bases aligning to TRBD1. Germline values: CDR1 LNHDA, CDR2 SQIVND (reference sequence). The V and J ends lost 1 base and 2 bases, in that order; junction bases with no gene match: 4. There are 15 residues in the CDR3.

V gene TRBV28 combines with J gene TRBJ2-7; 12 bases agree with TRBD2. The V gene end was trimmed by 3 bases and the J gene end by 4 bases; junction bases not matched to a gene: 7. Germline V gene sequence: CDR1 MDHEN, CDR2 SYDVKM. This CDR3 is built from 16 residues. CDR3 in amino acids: CASSFFRLAGAYEQYF. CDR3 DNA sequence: TGTGCCAGCAGTTTTTTCCGACTAGCGGGGGCTTACGAGCAGTACTTC. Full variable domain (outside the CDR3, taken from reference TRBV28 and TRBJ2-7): DVKVTQSSRYLVKRTGEKVFLECVQDMDHENMFWYRQDPGLGLRLIYFSYDVKMKEKGDIPEGYSVSREKKERFSLILESASTNQTSMYLCASSFFRLAGAYEQYFGPGTRLTVT.